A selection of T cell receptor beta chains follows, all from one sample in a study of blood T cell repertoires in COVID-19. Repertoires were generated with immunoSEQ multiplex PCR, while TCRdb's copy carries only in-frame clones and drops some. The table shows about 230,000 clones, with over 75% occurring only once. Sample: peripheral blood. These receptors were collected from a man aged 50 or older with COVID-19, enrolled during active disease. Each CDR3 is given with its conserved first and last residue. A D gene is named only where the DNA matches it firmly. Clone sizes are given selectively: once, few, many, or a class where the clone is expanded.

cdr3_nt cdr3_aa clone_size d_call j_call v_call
TGTGCCAGCAGTTTATCAGGGATTAGTTCCTATGGCTACACCTTC CASSLSGISSYGYTF NA NA TRBJ1-2 TRBV28
TGTGCCAGCTCACCAGTGGCAGGGGATGGCTCTGGGGCCAACGTCCTGACTTTC CASSPVAGDGSGANVLTF NA NA TRBJ2-6 TRBV18
TGTGCCATCAGGGAACAGGGGAGAGATGAAAAACTGTTTTTT CAIREQGRDEKLFF NA TRBD1 TRBJ1-4 TRBV10-3
TGTGCCAGCAGTCCCCTAGGAAGCGGGAGGGCTCGTGGAGAGACCCAGTACTTC CASSPLGSGRARGETQYF NA TRBD2 TRBJ2-5 TRBV6-6
TGTGCCAGCATCACCAGGGGGGACAGGGTCTGCTATAATGAAAAACTGTTTTTT CASITRGDRVCYNEKLFF NA TRBD1 TRBJ1-4 TRBV3-1/TRBV3-2
TGTGCCAGTAGGCCTCGGGGGGGCCGCTATGGCTACACCTTC CASRPRGGRYGYTF NA NA TRBJ1-2 TRBV19
TGTGCCAGCAGCGGAGGAGGGGACAGCTCTAAGAACTATGGCTACACCTTC CASSGGGDSSKNYGYTF NA TRBD1 TRBJ1-2 TRBV5-4
TGTGCCAGCAGCCAGGGACAGGGTTTCTACGAGCAGTACTTC CASSQGQGFYEQYF NA TRBD1 TRBJ2-7 TRBV6-6
TGTGCCAGCAGACCAAAAACCCACGGGACAGGGGGAGAGACCCAGTACTTC CASRPKTHGTGGETQYF once TRBD1 TRBJ2-5 TRBV27
TGTGCCAGCAGCCGGAGGGCAGCCTACAATGAGCAGTTCTTC CASSRRAAYNEQFF NA NA TRBJ2-1 TRBV3-1/TRBV3-2
TGTGCCAGTAGTGCACTATGGCAGGGGGTAGATCAGCCCCAGCATTTT CASSALWQGVDQPQHF once TRBD1 TRBJ1-5 TRBV19
TGTGCCAGCTCACCGAGCGGAAACACCATATATTTT CASSPSGNTIYF NA NA TRBJ1-3 TRBV18
TGTGCCAGCAGCCCAGCACCTGACTATTCCTACGAGCAGTACTTC CASSPAPDYSYEQYF NA NA TRBJ2-7 TRBV3-1/TRBV3-2
TGTGCCAGCAGTTTAGGGCAGAGCTTCACTGAAGCTTTCTTT CASSLGQSFTEAFF NA NA TRBJ1-1 TRBV28
TGTGCCAGCACCCCGGGACAGAAGTATGGCTACACCTTC CASTPGQKYGYTF NA TRBD1 TRBJ1-2 TRBV12-3/TRBV12-4